These 10 T cell receptor beta chains came from one sample sequenced in a study of T cell changes during pregnancy in multiple sclerosis. Data came from immunoSEQ multiplex PCR; TCRdb stores just in-frame clones and leaves some out. This table has 35,000 to 45,000 clones, 90% appearing once. Sequenced here: CD4+ T cells from peripheral blood mononuclear cells, sampled in the first trimester of pregnancy. These receptors all stem from a female donor in good health, enrolled as a control in a pregnancy study.

The chain employs TRBV29-1 and TRBJ1-2, with 8 bases matching TRBD1. The J segment lost 3 bases and the V segment lost 6 bases, leaving 0 bases of the junction unmatched. The CDR3 length is 11 residues. Per the germline V gene, CDR1 is SQVTM and CDR2 is ANQGSEA. For the CDR3, the DNA is TGCAGCGTGACAGGGGACTATGGCTACACCTTC. Translating it yields CSVTGDYGYTF.

The chain has TRBV5-4 and TRBJ2-1, with 7 bases lining up with TRBD1. This CDR3 comprises 15 residues. Germline V gene lookup returns CDR1 SGHNT and CDR2 YYREEE (reference sequence). V lost 0 bases, J lost 5 bases, and 5 bases stayed unmatched. Here the CDR3 DNA reads TGTGCCAGCAGCTTGGATAGGGGGCTTAACAATGAGCAGTTCTTC. It encodes CASSLDRGLNNEQFF.

This chain uses TRBV28 with TRBJ2-5; 9 nucleotides match TRBD2. The CDR3 contains 13 residues. Trimming cost V 10 bases and J 1 base; bases outside gene matches: 4. Germline V gene data show CDR1 as MDHEN and CDR2 as SYDVKM. Here the CDR3 DNA reads TGTGCCACCCAAGCGGGGGGCCAAGAGACCCAGTACTTC. Amino acid sequence: CATQAGGQETQYF.

V is TRBV5-1 and J is TRBJ2-5, with 15 bases identical to TRBD2. The germline V gene encodes CDR1 SGHRS and CDR2 YFSETQ. The length of the CDR3 is 15 residues. V lost 4 bases to trimming and J lost 7 bases; unmatched junction nucleotides: 5. CDR3 sequence (DNA): TGCGCCAGCAGCCCCCGGACTAGCGGGGGGGGGACCCAGTACTTC. It yields the protein CASSPRTSGGGTQYF. Looking up the rest from reference TRBV5-1 and TRBJ2-5 gives the full variable domain: KAGVTQTPRYLIKTRGQQVTLSCSPISGHRSVSWYQQTPGQGLQFLFEYFSETQRNKGNFPGRFSGRQFSNSRSEMNVSTLELGDSALYLCASSPRTSGGGTQYFGPGTRLLVL.

V usage is TRBV7-3 and J usage is TRBJ1-2, with unresolved D. Between the trimmed V and J ends, which lost 4 bases and 0 bases, there was a span of 12 bases. The CDR3 length is 15 residues. The germline V gene encodes CDR1 SGHTA and CDR2 FQGTGA. CDR3 protein: CASSSLTLANYGYTF. CDR3 nucleotides: TGTGCCAGCAGCTCGCTTACATTGGCTAACTATGGCTACACCTTC.

This clone showed up just a few times. The chain has TRBV30 and TRBJ1-1; D uncertain. CDR3 size: 11 residues. Germline V CDR1 and CDR2: GTSNPN, SVGIG (reference sequence). Trimming pared 4 bases from V and 4 bases from J, leaving 7 bases between. The CDR3, as DNA: TGTGCCTGGATTCGTATCACTGAAGCTTTCTTT. Translating gives CAWIRITEAFF.

The V gene is TRBV7-2, the J gene TRBJ1-6; 11 bases align to TRBD1. Germline CDR1 is SGHTA and CDR2 is FQGNSA. After removal of 10 bases from V and 4 bases from J, the junction contained 3 bases not matched to a gene. The CDR3 runs to 14 residues. The CDR3 here is CATGQGAYNSPLHF. In nucleotides, the CDR3 is TGTGCCACCGGACAGGGGGCTTATAATTCACCCCTCCACTTT. Using reference TRBV7-2 and TRBJ1-6 for the parts outside the CDR3, the full variable domain is GAGVSQSPSNKVTEKGKDVELRCDPISGHTALYWYRQSLGQGLEFLIYFQGNSAPDKSGLPSDRFSAERTGGSVSTLTIQRTQQEDSAVYLCATGQGAYNSPLHFGNGTRLTVT.

A single count supports this clone. In the same sample, other DNA sequences code for this CDR3. This chain connects TRBV4-3 to TRBJ1-2, with TRBD1 as a possible D gene (6 bases). Trimming left V 6 bases short and J 5 bases short, with 16 bases between. The CDR3 covers 14 residues. Looked up from germline, CDR1 is LGHNA and CDR2 is YSLEER. The CDR3 spells CASSQFRGLYGYTF. The CDR3 coding sequence is TGCGCCAGCAGTCAATTCAGGGGCCTGTATGGCTACACCTTC.

The rearrangement uses TRBV18 and TRBJ1-5; D is ambiguous. The germline V gene has CDR1 KGHSH and CDR2 LQKENI. The CDR3 covers 14 residues. Trimming took 1 base from V and 4 from J, leaving 8 bases between them. This CDR3 reads CASSPRQDNQPQHF. The CDR3 DNA sequence: TGTGCCAGCTCACCACGGCAGGATAATCAGCCCCAGCATTTT.

The CDR3 region is CASRIDRVTEAFF. CDR3 DNA sequence: TGTGCCAGTCGGATAGACAGGGTGACTGAAGCTTTCTTT. This chain joins TRBV19 and TRBJ1-1; TRBD1 aligns across 7 bases. Per germline, CDR1 LNHDA and CDR2 SQIVND (reference sequence). The length of the CDR3 is 13 residues. V was clipped by 8 bases and J by 5 bases; unmatched bases: 8.